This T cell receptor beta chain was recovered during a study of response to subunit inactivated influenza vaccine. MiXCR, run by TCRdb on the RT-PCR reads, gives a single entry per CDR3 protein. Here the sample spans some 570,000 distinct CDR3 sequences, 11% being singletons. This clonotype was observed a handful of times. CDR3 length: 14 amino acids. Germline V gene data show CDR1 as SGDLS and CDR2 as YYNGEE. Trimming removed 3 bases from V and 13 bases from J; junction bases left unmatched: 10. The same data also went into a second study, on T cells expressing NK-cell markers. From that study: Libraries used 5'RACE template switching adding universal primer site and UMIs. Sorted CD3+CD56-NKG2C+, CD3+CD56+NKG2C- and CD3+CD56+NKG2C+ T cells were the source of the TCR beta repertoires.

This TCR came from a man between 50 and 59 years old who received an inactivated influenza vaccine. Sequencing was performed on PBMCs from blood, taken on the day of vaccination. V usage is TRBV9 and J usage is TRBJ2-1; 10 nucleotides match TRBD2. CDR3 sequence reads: CASSAPTSGAIQFF. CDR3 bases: TGTGCCAGCAGCGCACCTACTAGCGGGGCGATACAGTTCTTC.